One and the same sample provided the 9 T cell receptor beta chains below, sequenced in a study of CD8+CD57+ T cells in acquired aplastic anemia (dated by TCRdb to 2016 to 2019). The patients picked for sequencing were ones in whom flow cytometry had shown an expansion of CD8+CD57+ cells. Sequencing took place on an Illumina HiSeq 2000. TCR beta VDJ combination and CDR3 sequence profiling used genomic DNA as the template. TCRdb trimmed public reads at Q25 via fastp, called clones via MiXCR and kept in-frame beta chains. Every entry covers one CDR3 protein and lists the most common genes and DNA from its rows. In all, the sample holds about 170,000 distinct CDR3 sequences, and 40% to 55% of those were seen once. Jointly, the top ten make up roughly 1.1% of the sample. Sequencing was done on a sample of sorted CD4+, CD8+, or CD8+CD57+ T cells (not recorded which) from PBMCs. These receptors were obtained from a human donor with aplastic anemia.

This clonotype was observed at least ten times. The rearrangement uses TRBV4-1 and TRBJ2-1, with TRBD1 as a possible D gene (5 bases). V was trimmed by 1 base and J by 6 bases, leaving 19 bases between them. Germline CDR1 is MGHRA and CDR2 is YSYEKL. CDR3 length: 17 amino acids. The CDR3 region is CASSQGLISGQGNEQFF. Here the CDR3 DNA reads TGCGCCAGCAGCCAAGGGTTAATCAGTGGTCAGGGCAATGAGCAGTTCTTC.

This clonotype was detected only once. The chain carries TRBV7-2 and TRBJ1-4, with D perhaps matching TRBD1 (5 bases). CDR1 SGHTA and CDR2 FQGNSA come from the germline V gene. CDR3 size: 13 residues. The germline V and J ends were trimmed by 3 bases and 8 bases, with 10 bases remaining between them. The CDR3 region is CASSFRVGEKLFF. The CDR3 DNA follows: TGTGCCAGCAGCTTCAGGGTCGGCGAAAAACTGTTTTTT.

This clonotype was detected many times. V gene TRBV4-1 combines with J gene TRBJ2-3; perhaps TRBD1 as D (6 bases). The length of the CDR3 is 14 residues. The germline V gene encodes CDR1 MGHRA and CDR2 YSYEKL. V was cut by 4 bases and J by 2 bases, with 10 bases left in between. CDR3 bases: TGCGCCAGCAGCCTTACAGGGACCACAGATACGCAGTATTTT. Protein product: CASSLTGTTDTQYF.

This clonotype was detected a few times. This sequence joins TRBV3-1 and TRBJ2-3, with TRBD2 matching over 8 bases. After removal of 4 bases from V and 5 bases from J, the junction contained 5 bases not matched to a gene. Germline lookup yields CDR1 LGHDT and CDR2 YNNKEL (reference sequence). This CDR3 contains 14 residues. In DNA, the CDR3 is TGTGCCAGCAGCCCCGGGGGGGGTCGAGATACGCAGTATTTT. As protein: CASSPGGGRDTQYF.

This clonotype was detected ten times or more. V and J are TRBV10-3 and TRBJ1-4; unclear D gene. The CDR3 contains 16 residues. The germline V gene has CDR1 ENHRY and CDR2 SYGVKD. V lost 0 bases and J 8 bases, leaving 16 bases between the germline ends. CDR3 in DNA: TGTGCCATCAGTGAGTCGACTGGGCAGACGGGGGAAAAACTGTTTTTT. It translates to CAISESTGQTGEKLFF.

This clonotype came up many times. CDR3 sequence: CASSLSGRGDQPQHF. The DNA of the CDR3 is TGTGCCAGCAGCTTGTCAGGGAGAGGGGATCAGCCCCAGCATTTT. J is TRBJ1-5 and V is TRBV5-5; tentative D call: TRBD1 (5 bases). The CDR3 runs 15 residues. With 1 base removed from V and 5 bases from J, the gap between germline ends came to 13 bases. CDR1 is SGHKS, CDR2 YYEKEE, per germline (reference sequence).

In its sample, this clonotype was seen many times. The chain combines TRBV20-1 with TRBJ1-3; a weak D match, TRBD1 (6 bases). The length of the CDR3 is 14 residues. Germline V gene lookup returns CDR1 DFQATT and CDR2 SNEGSKA (reference sequence). V was clipped by 6 bases and J by 10 bases, with 22 bases between them. The CDR3 DNA is TGCAGTGCCAGATTCAGGGGATCGAGGAGGACCATATATTTT. Protein sequence: CSARFRGSRRTIYF.

The rearrangement uses TRBV7-9 and TRBJ2-7; a weak D match, TRBD2 (5 bases). The germline V gene encodes CDR1 SEHNR and CDR2 FQNEAQ (reference sequence). This CDR3 region has 14 residues. V shed 3 bases and J shed 2 bases, with 11 bases lying between them. Written as DNA, the CDR3 is TGTGCCAGCAGCTTCGGGGATGGGACCTACGAGCAGTACTTC. Protein: CASSFGDGTYEQYF.

V usage is TRBV7-2 and J usage is TRBJ1-1, with TRBD1 matching 8 bases. CDR3 size: 12 residues. The junction had 4 bases not matched to a gene; V was cut back by 4 bases and J by 9 bases. CDR1 is SGHTA, CDR2 FQGNSA, per germline. CDR3 sequence reads: CASSSGQGKAFF. The CDR3, as DNA: TGTGCCAGCAGCTCCGGACAGGGTAAAGCTTTCTTT.